The present T cell receptor (beta chain) was sequenced within a study of a mutant IDH1 vaccine in newly diagnosed glioma. Study-wide findings and caveats: With respect to changes in top peripheral T cell clonotypes, pseudoprogression seemed unrelated.

The assay was immunoSEQ multiplex PCR, and TCRdb's table has in-frame clones only and misses some. The sample carries around 30,000 clones, about 80% recorded once. This clone appeared a few times. Antigen unknown. Time point meaning: baseline, week 1 (first vaccination visit). Treatment specified: pre-vaccination baseline after standard-of-care therapy. CDR3 length: 12 amino acids. The germline V and J ends were trimmed by 3 bases and 4 bases, with 9 bases remaining between them. From germline, CDR1 is GTSNPN and CDR2 SVGIG (reference sequence). Sample: peripheral blood mononuclear cells (PBMCs), taken from a glioma patient treated with radiotherapy, temozolomide or both. The sequence was collected from a man in his fifties or sixties with glioma. Some clones in this sample may be carry-over from other donors' samples. The chain has TRBV30 and TRBJ1-1; tentatively, D is TRBD1 (6 bases). CDR3 residues: CAWRRGSTEAFF. The CDR3 DNA reads TGTGCCTGGAGAAGGGGGAGCACTGAAGCTTTCTTT.